This T cell receptor beta chain comes out of a study of shared clonotypes between healthy human individuals. Over several immunoSEQ plates, each subset's genomic DNA was distributed in even portions. Here immunoSEQ multiplex PCR was the method, and the copy in TCRdb shows in-frame clones only, minus some. The table has more than 150,000 clones, about 93% seen once. Trimming cost V 0 bases and J 8 bases; bases outside gene matches: 3. Germline CDR1 WNHNN, CDR2 SYGVQD (reference sequence). The CDR3 runs 14 residues. CD4+ cells underwent separation, giving CD45RA+ naive and CD45RA-negative memory subsets. The study, taken as a whole, reports: Generally, naive subsets came out with larger estimated richness than memory subsets. Clonotypes which were not shared had lower generation probabilities than clonotypes that all four donors shared.

For this clone: Its antigen is not identified.

This TCR derives from a woman aged 25-40 years in good health. The chain couples TRBV10-1 to TRBJ2-1, with 8 bases matching TRBD2. What was sequenced was naive CD4+ T cells sorted from blood. Sample subset: CD45RA+ positively selected. The chain's CDR3 is CASSESTSEDEQFF. The CDR3, as DNA: TGCGCCAGCAGTGAGTCGACTAGCGAAGATGAGCAGTTCTTC.